Listed below are T cell receptor beta chains from one sample, sequenced in a study of cytomegalovirus exposure and HLA in healthy donors. Data came from immunoSEQ multiplex PCR; TCRdb stores just in-frame clones and leaves some out. The table shows about 180,000 clones, with about 79% occurring only once. Sequencing was carried out using PBMCs. The receptors originated from a middle-aged man in good health and CMV-seropositive. The CDR3 runs from the conserved cysteine through the conserved F or W. A D gene is named only where the DNA matches it firmly. The size entry is marked missing in some rows and otherwise reads once, few, many or a size class.

TRBD2,NA,TRBV19,TRBJ2-5,CASSLLGGLAGGETQYF,TGTGCCAGTAGCCTCCTCGGGGGACTAGCGGGCGGGGAGACCCAGTACTTC
NA,NA,TRBV7-3,TRBJ2-1,CASSLATTSNEQFF,TGTGCCAGCAGCTTGGCAACTACTAGTAATGAGCAGTTCTTC
TRBD1,NA,TRBV6-1,TRBJ1-6,CASSEQDRGSPLHF,TGTGCCAGCAGTGAACAGGACAGGGGTTCACCCCTCCACTTT
TRBD1,NA,TRBV27,TRBJ2-2,CASSLSRRGPNTGELFF,TGTGCCAGCAGTTTATCACGCAGGGGGCCGAACACCGGGGAGCTGTTTTTT
TRBD1,NA,TRBV4-1,TRBJ2-1,CASSQDGTGVNEQFF,TGCGCCAGCAGCCAAGATGGAACAGGGGTGAATGAGCAGTTCTTC
TRBD1,NA,TRBV28,TRBJ1-2,CASSPGTEVGYTF,TGTGCCAGCAGTCCAGGGACAGAAGTCGGCTACACCTTC
NA,NA,TRBV5-1,TRBJ2-3,CASSLVSSGTDTQYF,TGCGCCAGCAGCTTGGTGTCTAGCGGCACAGATACGCAGTATTTT
NA,NA,TRBV6-1,TRBJ2-7,CASSEQGGTYEQYF,TGTGCCAGCAGTGAACAGGGGGGTACCTACGAGCAGTACTTC
TRBD2,NA,TRBV5-1,TRBJ2-7,CASSDAGGPFNEQYF,TGCGCCAGCAGCGACGCGGGAGGGCCGTTTAACGAGCAGTACTTC
NA,NA,TRBV5-1,TRBJ2-3,CASSLSGLANTDTQYF,TGCGCCAGCAGCTTGTCGGGGTTAGCGAACACAGATACGCAGTATTTT
NA,once,TRBV4-1,TRBJ2-7,CASSPHRGISTYEQYF,TGCGCCAGCAGCCCGCACCGGGGTATCAGCACCTACGAGCAGTACTTC
TRBD1,NA,TRBV6-1,TRBJ2-7,CASNAGTGASYEQYF,TGTGCCAGCAATGCAGGGACAGGGGCCTCCTACGAGCAGTACTTC
NA,NA,TRBV29-1,TRBJ1-2,CSVEDQQTSTF,TGCAGCGTTGAAGACCAACAGACAAGTACCTTC
NA,NA,TRBV28,TRBJ2-7,CASSTSYEQYF,TGTGCCAGCAGTACTAGCTACGAGCAGTACTTC
TRBD2,NA,TRBV5-6,TRBJ2-3,CASSFSGSTDTQYF,TGTGCCAGCAGCTTTAGCGGGAGCACAGATACGCAGTATTTT